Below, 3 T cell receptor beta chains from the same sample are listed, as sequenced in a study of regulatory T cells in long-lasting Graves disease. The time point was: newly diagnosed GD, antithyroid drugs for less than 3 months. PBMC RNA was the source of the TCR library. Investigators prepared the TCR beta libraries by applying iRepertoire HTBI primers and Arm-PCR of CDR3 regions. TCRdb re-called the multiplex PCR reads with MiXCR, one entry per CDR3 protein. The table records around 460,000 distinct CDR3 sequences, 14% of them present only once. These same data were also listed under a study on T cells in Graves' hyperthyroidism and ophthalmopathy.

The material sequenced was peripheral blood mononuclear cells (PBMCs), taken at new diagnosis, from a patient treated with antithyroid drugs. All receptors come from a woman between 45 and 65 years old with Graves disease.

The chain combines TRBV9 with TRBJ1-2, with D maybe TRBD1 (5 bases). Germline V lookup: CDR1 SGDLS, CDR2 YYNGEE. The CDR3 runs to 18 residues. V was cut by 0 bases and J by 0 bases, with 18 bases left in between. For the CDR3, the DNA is TGTGCCAGCAGCGTAGCGGCGGGGGGACCGCAGCCTAACTATGGCTACACCTTC. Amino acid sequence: CASSVAAGGPQPNYGYTF.

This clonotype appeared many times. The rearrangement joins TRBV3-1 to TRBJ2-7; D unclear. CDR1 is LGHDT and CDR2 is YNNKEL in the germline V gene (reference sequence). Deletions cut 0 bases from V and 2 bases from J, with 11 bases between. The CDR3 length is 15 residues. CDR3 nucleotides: TGTGCCAGCAGCCAAGATATATGGCTGACCTACGAGCAGTACTTC. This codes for CASSQDIWLTYEQYF.

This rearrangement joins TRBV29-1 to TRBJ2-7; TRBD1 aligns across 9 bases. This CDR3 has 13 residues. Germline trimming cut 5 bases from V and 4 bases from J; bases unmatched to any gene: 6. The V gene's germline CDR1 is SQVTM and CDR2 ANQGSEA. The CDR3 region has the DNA TGCAGCGTTCCCGGGACAGGGCCATACGAGCAGTACTTC. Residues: CSVPGTGPYEQYF.